These 25 T cell receptor beta chains originate from one sample sequenced in a study of CD8 T cells in Susac syndrome. The RNA input was roughly 0.45 to 1 ug, and it was reverse transcribed with random hexamers. TCRdb processed the immunoSEQ multiplex PCR reads anew with MiXCR; each CDR3 protein has one entry. Among approximately 270,000 distinct CDR3 sequences listed, approximately 92% were seen once. Sequencing used CD4+ T cells from PBMCs. These receptor sequences come from a human donor with multiple sclerosis.

The gene calls are TRBV20-1 and TRBJ1-6; 10 nucleotides align to TRBD1. J lost 7 bases, V lost 2 bases, and 5 bases had no gene match. The CDR3 loop spans 15 amino acids. The germline CDR1 and CDR2 sequences are DFQATT and SNEGSKA (reference sequence). This chain's CDR3 is CSARPPTGGNSPLHF. The CDR3 nucleotides read TGCAGTGCTAGACCTCCGACAGGGGGCAATTCACCCCTCCACTTT.

This sequence joins TRBV20-1 and TRBJ2-2, with TRBD2 as a possible D gene (6 bases). Germline CDR1 DFQATT, CDR2 SNEGSKA (reference sequence). The CDR3 loop spans 16 amino acids. V shed 5 bases and J shed 6 bases, with 22 bases lying between them. CDR3 DNA: TGCAGTGCTGGAAATGTCGGAGGAGGGCACCCCGGGGAGCTGTTTTTT. Its translation: CSAGNVGGGHPGELFF.

The chain employs TRBV25-1 and TRBJ1-2, with a possible D match to TRBD1 (5 bases). The germline V gene has CDR1 MGHDK and CDR2 SYGVNS. V was clipped by 2 bases and J by 8 bases, with 12 bases between them. This CDR3 region has 13 residues. CDR3 coding DNA: TGTGCCAGCAGTGAACTCGCAGGGCTAGGCTACACCTTC. Its translation: CASSELAGLGYTF.

This rearrangement joins TRBV7-2 to TRBJ1-2; D not resolved. CDR1 is SGHTA and CDR2 is FQGNSA in the germline V gene. Trimming shortened V by 8 bases and J by 9 bases, and 22 bases separated the two germline ends. This CDR3 region has 14 residues. CDR3 bases: TGTGCCAGCTCCGAGACGCTCAGCCCTTTTAGCTACACCTTC. Protein product: CASSETLSPFSYTF. Full variable domain (rest looked up from reference TRBV7-2 and TRBJ1-2): GAGVSQSPSNKVTEKGKDVELRCDPISGHTALYWYRQSLGQGLEFLIYFQGNSAPDKSGLPSDRFSAERTGGSVSTLTIQRTQQEDSAVYLCASSETLSPFSYTFGSGTRLTVV.

The chain couples TRBV29-1 to TRBJ2-7, with D perhaps TRBD1 or TRBD2 (5 bases each). Trimming removed 6 bases from V and 4 bases from J, with 13 bases in between. From germline, CDR1 is SQVTM and CDR2 ANQGSEA. This CDR3 contains 12 residues. The CDR3 region has the DNA TGCAGCGTAATCGGGACGGAATACGAGCAGTACTTC. As protein: CSVIGTEYEQYF.

The V and J genes are TRBV25-1 and TRBJ1-1; D gene uncertain. In germline, CDR1 is MGHDK, CDR2 SYGVNS. This CDR3 contains 11 residues. V was cut by 2 bases and J by 10 bases, with 8 bases left in between. For the CDR3, the DNA is TGTGCCAGCAGTGAACCCTCCCGAGCTTTCTTT. This gives the protein CASSEPSRAFF.

This sequence joins TRBV6-2 or TRBV6-3 and TRBJ2-3; a weak D match, TRBD1 (6 bases). Trimming left V 6 bases short and J 4 bases short, with 14 bases between. The CDR3 covers 14 residues. The V gene's germline CDR1 is MNHEY and CDR2 SVGEGT. For the CDR3, the DNA is TGTGCCAGCAGAGTACAGGGCCCCCCAGATACGCAGTATTTT. Amino acids: CASRVQGPPDTQYF.

A few counts support this clonotype. The CDR3 loop reads CASSSRQGPSYEQYF. CDR3 coding DNA: TGTGCCAGCAGCTCTCGACAGGGACCGTCCTACGAGCAGTACTTC. The chain couples TRBV9 to TRBJ2-7; 7 bases line up with TRBD1. The V gene's germline CDR1 is SGDLS and CDR2 YYNGEE. The CDR3 sequence is 15 residues long. V was clipped by 4 bases and J by 1 base; unmatched bases: 8. Full variable domain (remainder filled in from reference TRBV9 and TRBJ2-7): DSGVTQTPKHLITATGQRVTLRCSPRSGDLSVYWYQQSLDQGLQFLIQYYNGEERAKGNILERFSAQQFPDLHSELNLSSLELGDSALYFCASSSRQGPSYEQYFGPGTRLTVT.

Only one count was recorded for this clonotype. The chain couples TRBV20-1 to TRBJ2-1; 7 bases fit TRBD1. The CDR3 covers 14 residues. Germline V CDR1 and CDR2: DFQATT, SNEGSKA (reference sequence). The CDR3 DNA sequence: TGCAGCATCAACTCGGGACAGAGCTACAATGAGCAGTTCTTC. The encoded protein is CSINSGQSYNEQFF.

This chain joins TRBV12-3 or TRBV12-4 and TRBJ2-4; D possibly uses TRBD1 or TRBD2 (5 bases each). Trimming removed 6 bases at V and 11 bases at J, with 14 bases between. The CDR3 spans 12 residues. Here the CDR3 reads CASRLTRDLQYF. CDR3 bases: TGTGCCAGCAGACTTACCCGGGACCTTCAGTACTTC.

The chain couples TRBV27 to TRBJ2-7; D perhaps matches TRBD1 (5 bases). The ends were cut back, 10 bases at V and 2 bases at J, with 6 bases in the middle. From germline, CDR1 is MNHEY and CDR2 SMNVEV (reference sequence). The CDR3 spans 10 residues. The DNA of the CDR3 is TGTGCCATAGGGGCCTACGAGCAGTACTTC. Translating it yields CAIGAYEQYF.

CDR3: CASSQPAGELFF. Written as DNA, the CDR3 is TGTGCCAGCAGCCAGCCGGCAGGGGAGCTGTTTTTT. The gene calls are TRBV3-1 and TRBJ2-2; D not resolved. The CDR3 length is 12 residues. V shed 3 bases and J shed 8 bases, with 7 bases lying between them. Looked up from germline, CDR1 is LGHDT and CDR2 is YNNKEL (reference sequence).

The V call is TRBV7-2, the J call TRBJ2-1, with 8 bases aligning to TRBD2. The CDR3 runs 15 residues. V trimming: 5 bases; J trimming: 9 bases; junction bases outside the gene matches: 12. Germline assignment: CDR1 SGHTA and CDR2 FQGNSA. The CDR3 loop is CASSPVAGGETEQFF. CDR3 in DNA: TGTGCCAGCAGCCCCGTGGCCGGGGGGGAGACTGAGCAGTTCTTC.

This chain joins TRBV19 and TRBJ2-2; D remains unclear. The V gene's germline CDR1 is LNHDA and CDR2 SQIVND (reference sequence). V shed 3 bases and J shed 9 bases, with 5 bases lying between them. CDR3 size: 11 residues. CDR3 sequence (DNA): TGTGCCAGTAGTATTAACCGGGAGCTGTTTTTT. This translates into CASSINRELFF.

V gene TRBV2 combines with J gene TRBJ2-5; D may correspond to TRBD1 or TRBD2 (5 bases each). V was clipped by 6 bases and J by 4 bases, with 15 bases between them. This CDR3 comprises 14 residues. Germline V CDR1 and CDR2: SNHLY, FYNNEI. The CDR3 sequence is CASSRSWGRETQYF. Here the CDR3 DNA reads TGTGCCAGCAGCAGATCTTGGGGACGAGAGACCCAGTACTTC.

This chain connects TRBV9 to TRBJ2-4; tentative D call: TRBD2 (7 bases). Germline CDR1 reads SGDLS; CDR2 reads YYNGEE. The CDR3 is 13 residues long. V lost 4 bases and J lost 8, with 13 bases in between. CDR3 sequence (DNA): TGTGCCAGCAGCAGGGGGGGGGAGGACATTCAGTACTTC. Protein product: CASSRGGEDIQYF.

V usage is TRBV2 and J usage is TRBJ1-2, with 7 bases matching TRBD1. The CDR3 runs 18 residues. Germline CDR1 SNHLY, CDR2 FYNNEI. V trimming: 6 bases; J trimming: 1 base; junction bases outside the gene matches: 17. This CDR3 is CASSARRTGDPLNYGYTF. The DNA of the CDR3 is TGTGCCAGCAGCGCCCGCCGGACAGGAGATCCCCTTAACTATGGCTACACCTTC.

The J gene is TRBJ2-1, the V gene TRBV15; 9 nucleotides agree with TRBD1. The CDR3 totals 15 residues. Trimming took 2 bases from V and 8 from J; bases not matched to a gene: 7. Germline V CDR1 and CDR2: LNHNV, YYDKDF (reference sequence). CDR3 sequence (DNA): TGTGCCACCAGCAGACCACAGGGGGCCGGCTATGAGCAGTTCTTC. Encoded protein: CATSRPQGAGYEQFF. The variable domain in full, completed from reference TRBV15 and TRBJ2-1, reads DAMVIQNPRYQVTQFGKPVTLSCSQTLNHNVMYWYQQKSSQAPKLLFHYYDKDFNNEADTPDNFQSRRPNTSFCFLDIRSPGLGDTAMYLCATSRPQGAGYEQFFGPGTRLTVL.

The sample holds one count of this clonotype. The chain recombines TRBV7-6 with TRBJ1-1, with D unclear. V lost 5 bases and J 2 bases, leaving 18 bases between the germline ends. The CDR3 covers 16 residues. CDR1 and CDR2 (germline): SGHVS, FNYEAQ. CDR3 sequence reads: CASSPRRIHPNTEAFF. Here the CDR3 DNA reads TGTGCCAGCAGCCCAAGGCGAATCCACCCAAACACTGAAGCTTTCTTT.

The rearrangement links TRBV30 to TRBJ1-2; a possible D gene is TRBD1 (6 bases). V lost 3 bases, J lost 14 bases, and 16 bases lay in between. Germline CDR1 and CDR2: GTSNPN and SVGIG (reference sequence). The CDR3 has 11 amino acids. The CDR3 DNA reads as TGTGCCTGGAGCGATCAGGGGCTCCAAACCTTC. Translating it yields CAWSDQGLQTF.

The chain uses TRBV29-1 and TRBJ2-2; D not certain. Between the trimmed V and J ends, which lost 4 bases and 6 bases, there was a span of 9 bases. Per the germline V gene, CDR1 is SQVTM and CDR2 is ANQGSEA. This CDR3 has 12 amino acids. Here the CDR3 reads CSVAPTAGELFF. CDR3 nucleotides: TGCAGCGTTGCCCCCACGGCCGGGGAGCTGTTTTTT.

The genes are TRBV7-9 and TRBJ1-1, with TRBD1 matching 8 bases. Losses at the gene ends were 5 bases for V and 3 bases for J; bases not matched to a gene: 8. The germline CDR1 and CDR2 sequences are SEHNR and FQNEAQ (reference sequence). This CDR3 contains 15 residues. CDR3 sequence: CASSQFQGAYTEAFF. Here the CDR3 DNA reads TGTGCCAGCAGCCAGTTTCAGGGGGCGTACACTGAAGCTTTCTTT.

The V and J genes are TRBV4-1 and TRBJ1-4; D remains unclear. The ends were cut back, 0 bases at V and 9 bases at J, with 17 bases in the middle. Germline V lookup: CDR1 MGHRA, CDR2 YSYEKL. The CDR3 has 16 residues. CDR3 region: CASSQDPIAVLQKLFF. The CDR3 coding sequence is TGCGCCAGCAGCCAAGATCCCATTGCGGTCCTCCAAAAACTGTTTTTT.

The gene calls are TRBV29-1 and TRBJ1-3; no reliable D call. Germline assignment: CDR1 SQVTM and CDR2 ANQGSEA. The ends were cut back, 2 bases at V and 4 bases at J, with 12 bases in the middle. CDR3 length: 14 residues. The CDR3 region has the DNA TGCAGCGTTGAATGGGCGCCTGGAGGAAACACCATATATTTT. Translating gives CSVEWAPGGNTIYF.

This clonotype appeared a single time. The chain links TRBV12-3 or TRBV12-4 to TRBJ1-6; D is uncertain. V lost 3 bases to trimming and J lost 5 bases, with 5 bases between them. CDR3 length: 13 amino acids. CDR3 sequence: CASSFKDNSPLHF. The CDR3 DNA is TGTGCCAGCAGTTTTAAGGATAATTCACCCCTCCACTTT.